The 32 T cell receptor beta chains presented below share a single source sample, sequenced in a study of tumor-infiltrating lymphocytes in localized non-small cell lung cancer. Profiling relied on immunoSEQ multiplex PCR, and the TCRdb table lists in-frame clones only, not all of them. The table includes around 16,000 clones, roughly 72% detected once. Sequenced input: lung tumor tissue. The receptors here all came from a human donor with non-small cell lung cancer.

The table lists this clone with a few counts. The chain recombines TRBV7-2 with TRBJ1-2, with TRBD1 as a possible D gene (6 bases). V gave up 5 bases and J gave up 6 bases, with 13 bases separating them. CDR3 length: 13 amino acids. Germline V gives CDR1 SGHTA, CDR2 FQGNSA. The CDR3 bases are TGTGCCAGCAGCCCGAGGGGGAGGCATGGCTACACCTTC. Protein sequence: CASSPRGRHGYTF.

The gene calls are TRBV15 and TRBJ2-5; no clear D gene. V lost 0 bases to trimming and J lost 7 bases, with 15 bases between them. This CDR3 has 15 residues. Germline V gives CDR1 LNHNV, CDR2 YYDKDF (reference sequence). The CDR3, as DNA: TGTGCCACCAGCAGAGATGCAACACCAAGAGGGACCCAGTACTTC. It is translated as CATSRDATPRGTQYF.

This clone was detected a few times. The chain combines TRBV7-2 with TRBJ1-1; D is possibly TRBD1 (5 bases). This CDR3 region has 14 residues. Germline CDR1 and CDR2: SGHTA and FQGNSA. V lost 5 bases and J 4 bases, leaving 14 bases between the germline ends. In nucleotides, the CDR3 is TGTGCCAGCAGCACCCACCCGGGGGGCACTGAAGCTTTCTTT. Encoded protein: CASSTHPGGTEAFF. Drawing the rest from reference TRBV7-2 and TRBJ1-1, the complete variable domain is GAGVSQSPSNKVTEKGKDVELRCDPISGHTALYWYRQSLGQGLEFLIYFQGNSAPDKSGLPSDRFSAERTGGSVSTLTIQRTQQEDSAVYLCASSTHPGGTEAFFGQGTRLTVV.

This chain links TRBV10-2 with TRBJ2-4; tentatively, D is TRBD2 (5 bases). This CDR3 comprises 15 residues. V was cut by 5 bases and J by 0 bases, with 11 bases left in between. CDR1 WSHSY and CDR2 SAAADI come from the germline V gene. The CDR3 spells CASSLPGVAKNIQYF. CDR3 DNA: TGCGCCAGCAGTCTCCCCGGGGTAGCCAAAAACATTCAGTACTTC.

This chain uses TRBV28 with TRBJ1-5; possible D gene TRBD1, 6 bases. Germline V gives CDR1 MDHEN, CDR2 SYDVKM. CDR3 size: 18 residues. V lost 5 bases and J 1 base, leaving 21 bases between the germline ends. This chain's CDR3 is CASSGDAHPGTSNQPQHF. DNA of the CDR3: TGTGCCAGCAGTGGGGACGCCCATCCCGGGACAAGCAATCAGCCCCAGCATTTT.

The chain carries TRBV6-1 and TRBJ2-7, with D possibly matching TRBD1 (5 bases). V was clipped by 5 bases and J by 2 bases, with 13 bases between them. The CDR3 spans 14 residues. Germline V gene sequence: CDR1 MNHNS, CDR2 SASEGT. The CDR3 spells CASSSIQGPYEQYF. In nucleotides, the CDR3 is TGTGCCAGCAGTTCCATTCAGGGTCCCTACGAGCAGTACTTC.

The V and J genes are TRBV2 and TRBJ1-6; D is possibly TRBD1 (5 bases). Deletions cut 3 bases from V and 6 bases from J, with 9 bases between. Germline V gives CDR1 SNHLY, CDR2 FYNNEI. The CDR3 runs 14 residues. The CDR3 DNA reads TGTGCCAGCAGTGAGTCCAGGGTTAATTCACCCCTCCACTTT. Its translation: CASSESRVNSPLHF.

This clone was detected only once. This sequence joins TRBV9 and TRBJ2-3; 7 bases are a match to TRBD2. V gave up 2 bases and J gave up 1 base; unmatched junction bases: 10. This CDR3 spans 17 amino acids. In germline, CDR1 is SGDLS, CDR2 YYNGEE. DNA of the CDR3: TGTGCCAGCAGCGTTGGCTTCCGGGACTATCGCACAGATACGCAGTATTTT. Encoded protein: CASSVGFRDYRTDTQYF.

The chain joins TRBV19 to TRBJ1-5; D gene unclear. The length of the CDR3 is 18 residues. Germline CDR1 reads LNHDA; CDR2 reads SQIVND (reference sequence). Trimming took off 0 bases at V and 0 bases at J, with 15 bases between the two ends. CDR3 in DNA: TGTGCCAGTAGTATAGATCTTGAGACACCTTATAGCAATCAGCCCCAGCATTTT. Amino acid sequence: CASSIDLETPYSNQPQHF.

This chain connects TRBV7-6 to TRBJ2-7, with unresolved D. Germline CDR1 is SGHVS and CDR2 is FNYEAQ. The CDR3 loop spans 13 amino acids. The germline V and J ends were trimmed by 2 bases and 6 bases, with 11 bases remaining between them. CDR3 protein: CASSLPSVSEQYF. In DNA form, the CDR3 reads TGTGCCAGCAGCTTACCCAGCGTAAGCGAGCAGTACTTC.

The rearrangement uses TRBV6-6 and TRBJ2-1; 9 bases match TRBD1. CDR3 length: 14 amino acids. The V and J ends lost 3 bases and 7 bases, in that order; junction bases with no gene match: 4. CDR1 and CDR2 from the germline V gene are MNHNY and SVGAGI (reference sequence). The CDR3: CASSYETGGNEQFF. CDR3 in DNA: TGTGCCAGCAGTTATGAGACAGGGGGTAATGAGCAGTTCTTC.

This clone was seen a handful of times. The chain is built from TRBV6-1 and TRBJ2-3; D not certain. V lost 7 bases, J lost 1 base, and 9 bases lay in between. Germline-derived CDR1 and CDR2 are MNHNS and SASEGT. The CDR3 extends over 13 amino acids. CDR3 nucleotide sequence: TGTGCCAGCAATCACCGTGGCACAGATACGCAGTATTTT. The encoded protein is CASNHRGTDTQYF.

The V gene is TRBV28, the J gene TRBJ1-5; possibly TRBD1 for D (6 bases). Per germline, CDR1 MDHEN and CDR2 SYDVKM. V was trimmed by 8 bases and J by 2 bases, leaving 25 bases between them. The CDR3 length is 18 residues. The CDR3 sequence is CASQVYTQGRGGNQPQHF. CDR3 sequence (DNA): TGTGCCAGCCAAGTCTACACCCAGGGGAGAGGGGGCAATCAGCCCCAGCATTTT.

The chain carries TRBV4-2 and TRBJ1-2, with a weak D call TRBD1 (6 bases). This CDR3 has 14 residues. V dropped 5 bases and J dropped 4 bases, with 14 bases sitting between them. Germline lookup yields CDR1 LGHNA and CDR2 YNFKEQ. Written as DNA, the CDR3 is TGTGCCAGCAGCTCTGGACAGAGGGGCTATGGCTACACCTTC. This codes for CASSSGQRGYGYTF.

This clone occurred a few times. Other DNA sequences in this specimen translate into the identical CDR3. This chain joins TRBV6-5 and TRBJ2-2; D assignment may be TRBD1 or TRBD2 (5 bases each). The CDR3 has 16 amino acids. CDR1 is MNHEY and CDR2 is SVGAGI in the germline V gene. With 2 bases removed from V and 0 bases from J, the gap between germline ends came to 10 bases. CDR3 nucleotide sequence: TGTGCCAGCAGTTACGACGGGACGCCGAACACCGGGGAGCTGTTTTTT. This gives the protein CASSYDGTPNTGELFF.

The rearrangement uses TRBV27 and TRBJ1-3; D uncertain. This CDR3 is 13 amino acids long. Germline V lookup: CDR1 MNHEY, CDR2 SMNVEV (reference sequence). Trimming shortened V by 6 bases and J by 4 bases, and 10 bases separated the two germline ends. CDR3 region: CASSPWEGNTIYF. The CDR3 nucleotides read TGTGCCAGCAGCCCATGGGAAGGAAACACCATATATTTT.

This chain joins TRBV28 and TRBJ2-7; 9 positions agree with TRBD2. After removal of 6 bases from V and 6 bases from J, the junction contained 6 bases not matched to a gene. Germline V gene sequence: CDR1 MDHEN, CDR2 SYDVKM. The CDR3 runs 13 residues. CDR3 protein: CASRAGGPPEQYF. The DNA of the CDR3 is TGTGCCAGCAGGGCGGGAGGGCCCCCCGAGCAGTACTTC.

The rearrangement joins TRBV29-1 to TRBJ1-2; D gene ambiguous. This CDR3 has 11 amino acids. Looked up from germline, CDR1 is SQVTM and CDR2 is ANQGSEA. V dropped 4 bases and J dropped 3 bases, with 6 bases sitting between them. The DNA for the CDR3 is TGCAGCGTTGGAGGCCACTATGGCTACACCTTC. Protein product: CSVGGHYGYTF.

V gene TRBV4-3 combines with J gene TRBJ2-3; 8 bases are a match to TRBD2. The V gene end was trimmed by 3 bases and the J gene end by 2 bases; junction bases not matched to a gene: 4. This CDR3 has 15 residues. Per germline, CDR1 LGHNA and CDR2 YSLEER. The CDR3: CASSHRTSSTDTQYF. CDR3 bases: TGCGCCAGCAGCCATCGGACTAGCTCCACAGATACGCAGTATTTT.

The rearrangement links TRBV19 to TRBJ2-1, with TRBD1 identical over 10 bases. The V gene end was trimmed by 5 bases and the J gene end by 8 bases; junction bases not matched to a gene: 12. The CDR3 extends over 16 amino acids. CDR1 is LNHDA, CDR2 SQIVND, per germline (reference sequence). Here the CDR3 reads CASSSRPGTGADEQFF. CDR3 nucleotide sequence: TGTGCCAGTAGTTCACGTCCCGGGACAGGGGCCGATGAGCAGTTCTTC.

The table lists this clone with a few counts. DNA of the CDR3: TGCGCCAGCAGCTTGGTTGAAATGGAAAAACTGTTTTTT. This encodes CASSLVEMEKLFF. The V and J genes are TRBV5-1 and TRBJ1-4; no reliable D call. CDR3 size: 13 residues. Germline CDR1 SGHRS, CDR2 YFSETQ. Trimming left V 0 bases short and J 8 bases short, with 8 bases between.

This chain joins TRBV28 and TRBJ2-7, with 10 bases aligning to TRBD2. The CDR3 is 17 amino acids. In germline, CDR1 is MDHEN, CDR2 SYDVKM. V lost 7 bases to trimming and J lost 4 bases; unmatched junction nucleotides: 16. The CDR3 protein is CASTLGDLAGDSYEQYF. CDR3 sequence (DNA): TGTGCCAGCACCCTCGGGGACCTAGCGGGAGATTCATACGAGCAGTACTTC.

This clone was observed once. The chain couples TRBV6-5 to TRBJ1-4; maybe TRBD1 (5 bases). This CDR3 spans 14 amino acids. V was clipped by 8 bases and J by 5 bases, with 15 bases between them. Germline CDR1 reads MNHEY; CDR2 reads SVGAGI. In nucleotides, the CDR3 is TGTGCCAGCGGGGTCAGGGCCGGCAATGAAAAACTGTTTTTT. The encoded protein is CASGVRAGNEKLFF.

The chain combines TRBV5-6 with TRBJ1-4; tentative D call: TRBD1 (6 bases). Germline CDR1 reads SGHDT; CDR2 reads YYEEEE. CDR3 length: 15 amino acids. Trimming removed 2 bases from V and 8 bases from J, with 16 bases in between. CDR3: CASSFRGSRTEKLFF. Written as DNA, the CDR3 is TGTGCCAGCAGCTTTAGGGGGTCTCGGACCGAAAAACTGTTTTTT. Drawing the rest from reference TRBV5-6 and TRBJ1-4, the complete variable domain is DAGVTQSPTHLIKTRGQQVTLRCSPKSGHDTVSWYQQALGQGPQFIFQYYEEEERQRGNFPDRFSGHQFPNYSSELNVNALLLGDSALYLCASSFRGSRTEKLFFGSGTQLSVL.

This clone is termed medium-sized. The chain combines TRBV7-6 with TRBJ1-1; 7 nucleotides agree with TRBD1. This CDR3 has 14 amino acids. The V gene's germline CDR1 is SGHVS and CDR2 FNYEAQ. The V gene end was trimmed by 0 bases and the J gene end by 5 bases; junction bases not matched to a gene: 3. The CDR3 sequence is CASSLAQGRTEAFF. The CDR3 DNA reads TGTGCCAGCAGCTTAGCACAGGGGAGAACTGAAGCTTTCTTT.

The V and J genes are TRBV5-4 and TRBJ1-1; D gene ambiguous. Trimming shortened V by 4 bases and J by 0 bases, and 16 bases separated the two germline ends. The CDR3 sequence is 16 residues long. Germline V gene lookup returns CDR1 SGHNT and CDR2 YYREEE (reference sequence). The CDR3 nucleotides are TGTGCCAGCAGCATCATCATGCCCCCCATGAACACTGAAGCTTTCTTT. This codes for CASSIIMPPMNTEAFF.

The gene calls are TRBV7-2 and TRBJ2-7, with D perhaps matching TRBD2 (6 bases). The CDR3 has 15 residues. Trimming stripped 7 bases from V and 4 bases from J, with 20 bases between. CDR1 and CDR2 from the germline V gene are SGHTA and FQGNSA. The CDR3 DNA reads TGTGCCAGCACCTTCGGGACTCCCCGTGATTACGAGCAGTACTTC. The encoded protein is CASTFGTPRDYEQYF.

This chain connects TRBV7-2 to TRBJ2-3, with D hard to call. V was trimmed by 1 base and J by 3 bases, leaving 11 bases between them. There are 15 residues in the CDR3. CDR1 is SGHTA, CDR2 FQGNSA, per germline. The CDR3 region has the DNA TGTGCCAGCAGCTTAGACGGAAGGTCTACAGATACGCAGTATTTT. Amino acids: CASSLDGRSTDTQYF.

The CDR3 region has the DNA TGTGCCAGCAGTGGGGCCCCCCGTGAAAAACTGTTTTTT. Residues: CASSGAPREKLFF. This chain connects TRBV6-1 to TRBJ1-4; D not certain. The V gene's germline CDR1 is MNHNS and CDR2 SASEGT. V shed 4 bases and J shed 7 bases, with 10 bases lying between them. This CDR3 is 13 amino acids long.

V and J are TRBV11-2 and TRBJ2-5; TRBD2 matches at 10 bases. The germline CDR1 and CDR2 sequences are SGHAT and FQNNGV. V lost 1 base, J lost 5 bases, and 10 bases stayed unmatched. The CDR3 runs 17 residues. CDR3 region: CASSLGLSGGAGETQYF. CDR3 nucleotides: TGTGCCAGCAGCTTAGGATTAAGCGGGGGGGCTGGCGAGACCCAGTACTTC.

The genes are TRBV19 and TRBJ2-6; possible D gene TRBD1, 7 bases. Germline CDR1 and CDR2: LNHDA and SQIVND (reference sequence). V lost 4 bases and J lost 0, with 13 bases in between. CDR3 length: 17 amino acids. CDR3 amino acids: CASSRSGGPSGANVLTF. As DNA, the CDR3 is TGTGCCAGTAGTAGGTCAGGGGGGCCCTCTGGGGCCAACGTCCTGACTTTC.

This clone was found a few times. The V call is TRBV30, the J call TRBJ1-1; D is possibly TRBD1 (6 bases). In germline, CDR1 is GTSNPN, CDR2 SVGIG (reference sequence). V was clipped by 0 bases and J by 9 bases, with 17 bases between them. The CDR3 totals 14 residues. For the CDR3, the DNA is TGTGCCTGGAGTGTAAGCAGGGGACTCCCAAAAGCTTTCTTT. It specifies CAWSVSRGLPKAFF.